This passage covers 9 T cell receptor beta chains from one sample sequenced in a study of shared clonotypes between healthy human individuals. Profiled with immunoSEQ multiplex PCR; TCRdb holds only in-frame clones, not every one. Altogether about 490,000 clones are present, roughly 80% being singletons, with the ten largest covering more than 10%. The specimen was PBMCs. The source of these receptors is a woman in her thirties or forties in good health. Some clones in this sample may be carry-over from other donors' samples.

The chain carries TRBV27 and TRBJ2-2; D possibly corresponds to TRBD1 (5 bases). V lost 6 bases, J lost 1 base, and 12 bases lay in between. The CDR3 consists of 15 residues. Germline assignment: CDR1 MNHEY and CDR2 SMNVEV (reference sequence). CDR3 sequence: CASSPFDRNTGELFF. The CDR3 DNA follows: TGTGCCAGCAGCCCCTTCGACAGGAACACCGGGGAGCTGTTTTTT.

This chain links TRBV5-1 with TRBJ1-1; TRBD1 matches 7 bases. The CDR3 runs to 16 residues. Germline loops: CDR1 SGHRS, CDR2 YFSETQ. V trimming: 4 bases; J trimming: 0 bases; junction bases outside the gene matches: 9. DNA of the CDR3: TGCGCCAGCAGCCCTAGGGACAGCAACTTGAACACTGAAGCTTTCTTT. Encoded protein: CASSPRDSNLNTEAFF. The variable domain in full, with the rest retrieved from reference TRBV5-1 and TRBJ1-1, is KAGVTQTPRYLIKTRGQQVTLSCSPISGHRSVSWYQQTPGQGLQFLFEYFSETQRNKGNFPGRFSGRQFSNSRSEMNVSTLELGDSALYLCASSPRDSNLNTEAFFGQGTRLTVV.

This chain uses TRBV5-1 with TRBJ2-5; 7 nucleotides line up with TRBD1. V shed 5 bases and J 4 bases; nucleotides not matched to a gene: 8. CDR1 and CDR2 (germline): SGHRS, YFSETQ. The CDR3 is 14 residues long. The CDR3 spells CASSRQGQRETQYF. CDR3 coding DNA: TGCGCCAGCAGTCGACAGGGTCAGCGAGAGACCCAGTACTTC.

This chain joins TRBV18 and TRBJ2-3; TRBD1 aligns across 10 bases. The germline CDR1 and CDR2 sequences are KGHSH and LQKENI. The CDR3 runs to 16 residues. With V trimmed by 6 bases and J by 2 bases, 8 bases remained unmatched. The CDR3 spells CASSPTGGTTTDTQYF. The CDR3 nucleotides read TGTGCCAGCTCGCCGACAGGGGGCACGACCACAGATACGCAGTATTTT.

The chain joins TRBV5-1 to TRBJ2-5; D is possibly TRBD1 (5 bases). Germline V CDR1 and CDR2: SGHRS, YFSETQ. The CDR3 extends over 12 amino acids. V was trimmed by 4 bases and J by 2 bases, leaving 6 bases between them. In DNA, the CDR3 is TGCGCCAGCAGCCGACAGCAAGAGACCCAGTACTTC. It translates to CASSRQQETQYF.

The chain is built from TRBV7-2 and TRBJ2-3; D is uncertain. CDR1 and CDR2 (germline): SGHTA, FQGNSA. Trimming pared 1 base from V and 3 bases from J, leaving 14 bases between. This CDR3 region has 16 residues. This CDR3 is CASSLVEASLTDTQYF. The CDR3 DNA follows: TGTGCCAGCAGCTTAGTTGAGGCTAGTTTAACAGATACGCAGTATTTT.

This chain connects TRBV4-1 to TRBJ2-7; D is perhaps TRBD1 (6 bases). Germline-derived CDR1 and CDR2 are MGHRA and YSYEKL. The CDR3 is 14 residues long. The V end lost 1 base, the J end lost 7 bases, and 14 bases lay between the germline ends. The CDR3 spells CASSQVGRGREQYF. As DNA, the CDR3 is TGCGCCAGCAGCCAAGTGGGCAGGGGAAGGGAGCAGTACTTC.

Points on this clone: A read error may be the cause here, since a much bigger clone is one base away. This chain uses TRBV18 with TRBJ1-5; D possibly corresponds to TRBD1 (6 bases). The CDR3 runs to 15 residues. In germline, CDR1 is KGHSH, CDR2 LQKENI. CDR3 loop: CASSPTGANNQPQRF. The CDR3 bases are TGTGCCAGCTCACCAACGGGGGCGAACAATCAGCCCCAGCGTTTT. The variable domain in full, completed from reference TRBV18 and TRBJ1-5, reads NAGVMQNPRHLVRRRGQEARLRCSPMKGHSHVYWYRQLPEEGLKFMVYLQKENIIDESGMPKERFSAEFPKEGPSILRIQQVVRGDSAAYFCASSPTGANNQPQRFGDGTRLSIL.

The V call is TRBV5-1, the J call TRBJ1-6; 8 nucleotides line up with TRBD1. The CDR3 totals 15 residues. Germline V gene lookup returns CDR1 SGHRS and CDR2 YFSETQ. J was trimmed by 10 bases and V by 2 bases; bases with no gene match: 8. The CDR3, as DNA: TGCGCCAGCAGCTTAACAGGACAGGGAAGATCACCCCTCCACTTT. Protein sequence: CASSLTGQGRSPLHF.